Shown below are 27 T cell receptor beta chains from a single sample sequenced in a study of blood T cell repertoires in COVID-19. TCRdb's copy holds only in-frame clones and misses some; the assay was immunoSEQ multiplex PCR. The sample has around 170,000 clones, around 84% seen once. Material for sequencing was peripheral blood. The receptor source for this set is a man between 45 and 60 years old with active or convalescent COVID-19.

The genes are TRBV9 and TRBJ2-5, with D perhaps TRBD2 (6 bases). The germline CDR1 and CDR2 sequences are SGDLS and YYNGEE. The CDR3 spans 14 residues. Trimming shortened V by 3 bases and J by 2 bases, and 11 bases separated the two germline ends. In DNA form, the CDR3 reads TGTGCCAGCAGCGCTGGGGGGTTACAAGAGACCCAGTACTTC. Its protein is CASSAGGLQETQYF.

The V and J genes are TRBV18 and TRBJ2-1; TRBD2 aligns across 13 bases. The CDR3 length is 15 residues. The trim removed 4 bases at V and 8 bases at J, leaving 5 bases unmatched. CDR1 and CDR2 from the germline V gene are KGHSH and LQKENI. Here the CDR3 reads CASSQGLAGWDEQFF. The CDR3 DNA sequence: TGTGCCAGCTCACAGGGACTAGCGGGATGGGATGAGCAGTTCTTC.

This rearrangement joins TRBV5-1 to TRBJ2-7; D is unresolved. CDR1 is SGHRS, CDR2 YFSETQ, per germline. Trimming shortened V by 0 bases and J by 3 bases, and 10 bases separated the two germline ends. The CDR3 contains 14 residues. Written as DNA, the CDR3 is TGCGCCAGCAGCTTGGACAGTAATGGCTACGAGCAGTACTTC. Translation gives CASSLDSNGYEQYF. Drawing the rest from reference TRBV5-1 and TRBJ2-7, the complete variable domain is KAGVTQTPRYLIKTRGQQVTLSCSPISGHRSVSWYQQTPGQGLQFLFEYFSETQRNKGNFPGRFSGRQFSNSRSEMNVSTLELGDSALYLCASSLDSNGYEQYFGPGTRLTVT.

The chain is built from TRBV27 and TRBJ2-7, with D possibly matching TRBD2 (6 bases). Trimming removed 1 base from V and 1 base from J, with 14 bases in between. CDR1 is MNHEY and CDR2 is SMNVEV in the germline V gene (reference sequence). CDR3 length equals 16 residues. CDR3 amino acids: CASSLWAPGLSYEQYF. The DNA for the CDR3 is TGTGCCAGCAGTTTATGGGCCCCGGGACTTTCCTACGAGCAGTACTTC.

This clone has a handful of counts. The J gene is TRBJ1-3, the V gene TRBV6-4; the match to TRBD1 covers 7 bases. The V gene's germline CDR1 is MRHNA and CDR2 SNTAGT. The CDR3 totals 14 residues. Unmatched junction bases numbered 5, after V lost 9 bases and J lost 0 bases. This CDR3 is CARVQGFSGNTIYF. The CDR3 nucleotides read TGTGCCAGGGTACAGGGGTTCTCTGGAAACACCATATATTTT.

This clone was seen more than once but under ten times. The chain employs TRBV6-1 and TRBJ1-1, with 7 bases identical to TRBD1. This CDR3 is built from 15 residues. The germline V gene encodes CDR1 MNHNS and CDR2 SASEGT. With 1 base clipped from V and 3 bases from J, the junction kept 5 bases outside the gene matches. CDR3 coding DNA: TGTGCCAGCAGTGAAGTTAAGGGGGCGGACACTGAAGCTTTCTTT. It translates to CASSEVKGADTEAFF.

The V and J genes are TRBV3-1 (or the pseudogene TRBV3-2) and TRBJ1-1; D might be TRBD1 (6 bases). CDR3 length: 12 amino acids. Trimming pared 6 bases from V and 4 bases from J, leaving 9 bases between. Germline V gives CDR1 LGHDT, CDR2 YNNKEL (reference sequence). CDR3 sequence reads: CASRQGATEAFF. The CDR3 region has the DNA TGTGCCAGCAGACAGGGAGCCACTGAAGCTTTCTTT.

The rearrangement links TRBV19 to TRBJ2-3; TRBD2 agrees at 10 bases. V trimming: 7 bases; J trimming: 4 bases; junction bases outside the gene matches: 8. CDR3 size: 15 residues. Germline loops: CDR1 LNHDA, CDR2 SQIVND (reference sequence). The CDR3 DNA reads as TGTGCCAGTACCCTCGGAGCGGGAGGGTCAGATACGCAGTATTTT. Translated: CASTLGAGGSDTQYF.

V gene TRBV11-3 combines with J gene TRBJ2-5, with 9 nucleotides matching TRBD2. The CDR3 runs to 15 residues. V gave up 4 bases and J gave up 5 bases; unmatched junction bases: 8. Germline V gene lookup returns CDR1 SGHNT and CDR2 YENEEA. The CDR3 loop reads CASSSRLAGLETQYF. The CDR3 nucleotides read TGTGCCAGCAGCTCCAGGCTAGCGGGATTGGAGACCCAGTACTTC.

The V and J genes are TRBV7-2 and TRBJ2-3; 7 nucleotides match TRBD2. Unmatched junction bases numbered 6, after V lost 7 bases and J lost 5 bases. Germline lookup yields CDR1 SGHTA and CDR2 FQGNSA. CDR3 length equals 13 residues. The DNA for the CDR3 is TGTGCCAGCACCCTGATAGCGGGAGATACGCAGTATTTT. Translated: CASTLIAGDTQYF.

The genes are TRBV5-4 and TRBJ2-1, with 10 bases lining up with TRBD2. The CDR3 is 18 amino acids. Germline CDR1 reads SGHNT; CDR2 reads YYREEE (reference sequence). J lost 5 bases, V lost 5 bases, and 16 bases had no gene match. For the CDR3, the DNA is TGTGCCAGCAGACTGAGTCTAGCGGGAGTTCGGGGGCACAATGAGCAGTTCTTC. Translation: CASRLSLAGVRGHNEQFF.

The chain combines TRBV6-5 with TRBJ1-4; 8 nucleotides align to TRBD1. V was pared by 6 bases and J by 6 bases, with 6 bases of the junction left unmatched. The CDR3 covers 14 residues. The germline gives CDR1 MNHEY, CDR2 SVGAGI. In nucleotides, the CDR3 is TGTGCCAGCAGCCAGGACAGGGTCTATGAAAAACTGTTTTTT. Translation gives CASSQDRVYEKLFF.

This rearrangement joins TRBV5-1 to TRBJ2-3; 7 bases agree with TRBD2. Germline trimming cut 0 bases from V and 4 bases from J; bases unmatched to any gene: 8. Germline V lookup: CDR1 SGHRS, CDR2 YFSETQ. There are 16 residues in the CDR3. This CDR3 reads CASSLGERAGSDTQYF. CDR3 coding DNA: TGCGCCAGCAGCTTGGGAGAACGAGCGGGGTCAGATACGCAGTATTTT. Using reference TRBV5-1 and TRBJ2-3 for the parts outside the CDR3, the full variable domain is KAGVTQTPRYLIKTRGQQVTLSCSPISGHRSVSWYQQTPGQGLQFLFEYFSETQRNKGNFPGRFSGRQFSNSRSEMNVSTLELGDSALYLCASSLGERAGSDTQYFGPGTRLTVL.

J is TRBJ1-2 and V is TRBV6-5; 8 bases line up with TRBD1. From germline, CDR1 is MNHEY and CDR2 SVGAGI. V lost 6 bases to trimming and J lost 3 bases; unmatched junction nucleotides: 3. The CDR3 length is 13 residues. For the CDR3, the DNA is TGTGCCAGCAGGATGGACAGGGACTATGGCTACACCTTC. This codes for CASRMDRDYGYTF.

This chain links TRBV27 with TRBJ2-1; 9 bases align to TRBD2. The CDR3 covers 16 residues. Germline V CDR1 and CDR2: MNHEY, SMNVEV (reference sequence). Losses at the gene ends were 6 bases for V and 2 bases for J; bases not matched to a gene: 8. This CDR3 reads CASRASGTFTYNEQFF. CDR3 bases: TGTGCCAGCAGGGCTAGCGGGACCTTCACCTACAATGAGCAGTTCTTC.

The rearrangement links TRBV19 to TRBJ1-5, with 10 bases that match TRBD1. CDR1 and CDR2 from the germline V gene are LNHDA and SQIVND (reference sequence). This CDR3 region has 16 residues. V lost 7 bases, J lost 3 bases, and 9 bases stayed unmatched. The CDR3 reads CASTPGQGRNNQPQHF. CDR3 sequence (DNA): TGTGCCAGTACCCCGGGACAGGGGAGAAACAATCAGCCCCAGCATTTT. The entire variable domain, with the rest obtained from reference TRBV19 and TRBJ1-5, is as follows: DGGITQSPKYLFRKEGQNVTLSCEQNLNHDAMYWYRQDPGQGLRLIYYSQIVNDFQKGDIAEGYSVSREKKESFPLTVTSAQKNPTAFYLCASTPGQGRNNQPQHFGDGTRLSIL.

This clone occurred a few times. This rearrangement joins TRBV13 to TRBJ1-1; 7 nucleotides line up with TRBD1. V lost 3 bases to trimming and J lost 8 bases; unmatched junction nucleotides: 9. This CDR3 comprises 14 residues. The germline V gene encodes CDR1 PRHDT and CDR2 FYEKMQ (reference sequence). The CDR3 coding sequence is TGTGCCAGCAGCTTGGGATACGGGACAGAGGAAGCTTTCTTT. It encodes CASSLGYGTEEAFF.

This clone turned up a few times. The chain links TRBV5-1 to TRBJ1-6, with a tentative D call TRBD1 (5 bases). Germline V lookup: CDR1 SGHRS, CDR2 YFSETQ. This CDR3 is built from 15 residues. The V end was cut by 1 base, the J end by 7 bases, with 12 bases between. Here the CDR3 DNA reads TGCGCCAGCAGCTTGTTCTTAAGACAGAATTCACCCCTCCACTTT. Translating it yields CASSLFLRQNSPLHF.

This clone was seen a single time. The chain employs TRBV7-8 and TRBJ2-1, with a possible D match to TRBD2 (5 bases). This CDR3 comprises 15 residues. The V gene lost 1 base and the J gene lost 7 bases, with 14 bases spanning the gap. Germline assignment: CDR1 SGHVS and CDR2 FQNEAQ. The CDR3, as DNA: TGTGCCAGCAGCTTAGGGGCCCGGGGAGTAAATGAGCAGTTCTTC. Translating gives CASSLGARGVNEQFF. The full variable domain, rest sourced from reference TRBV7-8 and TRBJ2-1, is GAGVSQSPRYKVAKRGQDVALRCDPISGHVSLFWYQQALGQGPEFLTYFQNEAQLDKSGLPSDRFFAERPEGSVSTLKIQRTQQEDSAVYLCASSLGARGVNEQFFGPGTRLTVL.

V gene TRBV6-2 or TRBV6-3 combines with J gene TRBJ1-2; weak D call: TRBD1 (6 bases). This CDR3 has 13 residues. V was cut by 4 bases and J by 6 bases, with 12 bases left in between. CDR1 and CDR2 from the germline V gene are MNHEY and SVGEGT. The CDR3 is CASSFRHRDGYTF. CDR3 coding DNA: TGTGCCAGCAGTTTCCGTCACAGGGATGGCTACACCTTC.

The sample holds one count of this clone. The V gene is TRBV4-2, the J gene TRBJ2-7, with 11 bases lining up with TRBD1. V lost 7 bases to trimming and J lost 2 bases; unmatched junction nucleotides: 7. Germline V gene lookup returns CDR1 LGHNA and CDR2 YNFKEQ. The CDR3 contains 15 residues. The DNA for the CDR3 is TGTGCCAGCACCACGGGACAGGGGGGGCCCTACGAGCAGTACTTC. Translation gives CASTTGQGGPYEQYF.

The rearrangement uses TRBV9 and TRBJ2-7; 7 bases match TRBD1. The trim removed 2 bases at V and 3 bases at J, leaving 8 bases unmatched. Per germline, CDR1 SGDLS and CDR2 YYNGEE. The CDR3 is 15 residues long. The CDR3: CASSVEDRPSYEQYF. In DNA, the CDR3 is TGTGCCAGCAGCGTCGAGGACAGGCCGAGCTACGAGCAGTACTTC.

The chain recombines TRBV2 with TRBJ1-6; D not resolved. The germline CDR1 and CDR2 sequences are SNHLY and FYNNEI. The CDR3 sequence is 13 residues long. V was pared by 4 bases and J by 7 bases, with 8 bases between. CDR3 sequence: CASSGSPNSPLHF. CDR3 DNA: TGTGCCAGCAGTGGGAGCCCCAATTCACCCCTCCACTTT.

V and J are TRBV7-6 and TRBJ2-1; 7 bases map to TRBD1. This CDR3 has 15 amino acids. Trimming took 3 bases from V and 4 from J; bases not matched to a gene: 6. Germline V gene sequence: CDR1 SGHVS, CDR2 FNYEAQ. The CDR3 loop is CASSLTGTAYNEQFF. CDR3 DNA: TGTGCCAGCAGCTTGACCGGGACAGCTTACAATGAGCAGTTCTTC.

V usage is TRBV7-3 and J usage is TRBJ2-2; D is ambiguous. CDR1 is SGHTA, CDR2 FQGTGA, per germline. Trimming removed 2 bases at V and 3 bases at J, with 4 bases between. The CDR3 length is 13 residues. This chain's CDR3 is CASSLQYTGELFF. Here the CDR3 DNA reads TGTGCCAGCAGCTTACAGTACACCGGGGAGCTGTTTTTT.

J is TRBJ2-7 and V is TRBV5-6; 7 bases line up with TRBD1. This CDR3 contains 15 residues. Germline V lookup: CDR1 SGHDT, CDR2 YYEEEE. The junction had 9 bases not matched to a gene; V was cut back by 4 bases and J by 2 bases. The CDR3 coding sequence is TGTGCCAGCAGCAGCTTTGACAGGGTAGCCTACGAGCAGTACTTC. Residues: CASSSFDRVAYEQYF. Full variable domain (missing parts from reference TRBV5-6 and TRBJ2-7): DAGVTQSPTHLIKTRGQQVTLRCSPKSGHDTVSWYQQALGQGPQFIFQYYEEEERQRGNFPDRFSGHQFPNYSSELNVNALLLGDSALYLCASSSFDRVAYEQYFGPGTRLTVT.

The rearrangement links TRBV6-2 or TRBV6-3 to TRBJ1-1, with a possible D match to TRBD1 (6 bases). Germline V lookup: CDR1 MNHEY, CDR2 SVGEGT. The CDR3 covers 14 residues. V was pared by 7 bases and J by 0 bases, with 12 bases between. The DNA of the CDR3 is TGTGCCAGCACCCCGGGACACTTGAACACTGAAGCTTTCTTT. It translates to CASTPGHLNTEAFF.